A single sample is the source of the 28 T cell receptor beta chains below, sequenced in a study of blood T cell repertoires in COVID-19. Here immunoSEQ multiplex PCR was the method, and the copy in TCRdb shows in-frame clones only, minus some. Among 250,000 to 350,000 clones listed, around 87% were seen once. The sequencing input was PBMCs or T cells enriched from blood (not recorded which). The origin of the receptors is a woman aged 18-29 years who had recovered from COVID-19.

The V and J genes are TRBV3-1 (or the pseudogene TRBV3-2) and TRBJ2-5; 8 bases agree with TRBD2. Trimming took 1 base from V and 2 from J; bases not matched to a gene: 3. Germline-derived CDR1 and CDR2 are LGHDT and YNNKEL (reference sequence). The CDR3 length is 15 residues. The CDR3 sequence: CASSQALAVQETQYF. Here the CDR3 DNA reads TGTGCCAGCAGCCAAGCACTAGCGGTACAAGAGACCCAGTACTTC.

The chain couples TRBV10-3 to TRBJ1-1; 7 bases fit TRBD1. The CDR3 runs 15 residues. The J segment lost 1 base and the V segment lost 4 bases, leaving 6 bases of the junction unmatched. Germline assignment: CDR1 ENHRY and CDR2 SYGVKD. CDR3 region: CAISGDSFWNTEAFF. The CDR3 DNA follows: TGTGCCATCAGTGGGGACAGTTTTTGGAACACTGAAGCTTTCTTT.

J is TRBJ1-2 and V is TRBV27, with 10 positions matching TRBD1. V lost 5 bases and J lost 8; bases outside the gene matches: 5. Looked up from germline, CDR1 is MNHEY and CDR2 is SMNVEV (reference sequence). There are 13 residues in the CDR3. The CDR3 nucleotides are TGTGCCAGCAGTCTGGACAGGGGGTACGGCTACACCTTC. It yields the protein CASSLDRGYGYTF.

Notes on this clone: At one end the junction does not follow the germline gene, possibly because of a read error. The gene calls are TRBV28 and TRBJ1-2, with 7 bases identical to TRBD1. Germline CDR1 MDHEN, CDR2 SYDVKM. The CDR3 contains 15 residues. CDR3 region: CASCFTGDTIYGYTF. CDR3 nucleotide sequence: TGTGCCAGCTGTTTTACAGGGGACACTATCTATGGCTACACCTTC.

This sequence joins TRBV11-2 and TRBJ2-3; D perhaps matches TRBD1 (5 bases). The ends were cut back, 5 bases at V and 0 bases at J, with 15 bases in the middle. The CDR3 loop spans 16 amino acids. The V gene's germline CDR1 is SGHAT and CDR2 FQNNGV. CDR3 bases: TGTGCCAGCAGCGAACCGGACAAAGCTAGCACAGATACGCAGTATTTT. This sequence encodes CASSEPDKASTDTQYF.

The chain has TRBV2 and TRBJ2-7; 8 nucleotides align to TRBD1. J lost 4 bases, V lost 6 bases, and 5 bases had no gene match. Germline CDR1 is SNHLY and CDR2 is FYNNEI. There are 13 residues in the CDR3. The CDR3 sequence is CASRTTGGYEQYF. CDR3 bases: TGTGCCAGCAGAACCACAGGGGGTTACGAGCAGTACTTC. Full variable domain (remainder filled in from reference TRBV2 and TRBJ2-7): EPEVTQTPSHQVTQMGQEVILRCVPISNHLYFYWYRQILGQKVEFLVSFYNNEISEKSEIFDDQFSVERPDGSNFTLKIRSTKLEDSAMYFCASRTTGGYEQYFGPGTRLTVT.

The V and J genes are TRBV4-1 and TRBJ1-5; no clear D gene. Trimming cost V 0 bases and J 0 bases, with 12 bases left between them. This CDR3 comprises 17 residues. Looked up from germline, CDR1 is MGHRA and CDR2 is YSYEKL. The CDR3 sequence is CASSQDLIPNSNQPQHF. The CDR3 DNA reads TGCGCCAGCAGCCAAGACTTGATCCCTAATAGCAATCAGCCCCAGCATTTT.

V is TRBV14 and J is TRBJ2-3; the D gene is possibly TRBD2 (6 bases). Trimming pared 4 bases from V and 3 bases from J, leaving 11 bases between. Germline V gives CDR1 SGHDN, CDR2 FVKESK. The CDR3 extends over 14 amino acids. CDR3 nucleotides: TGTGCCAGCAGCCGGATGGGGAGGACAGATACGCAGTATTTT. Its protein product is CASSRMGRTDTQYF. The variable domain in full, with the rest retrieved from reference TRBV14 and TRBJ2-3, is EAGVTQFPSHSVIEKGQTVTLRCDPISGHDNLYWYRRVMGKEIKFLLHFVKESKQDESGMPNNRFLAERTGGTYSTLKVQPAELEDSGVYFCASSRMGRTDTQYFGPGTRLTVL.

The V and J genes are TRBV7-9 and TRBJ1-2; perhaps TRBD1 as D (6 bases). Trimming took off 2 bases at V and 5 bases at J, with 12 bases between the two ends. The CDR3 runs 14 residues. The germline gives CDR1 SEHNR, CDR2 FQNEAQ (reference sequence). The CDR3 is CASSLSGAGYGYTF. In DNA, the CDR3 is TGTGCCAGCAGCTTATCAGGGGCTGGGTATGGCTACACCTTC.

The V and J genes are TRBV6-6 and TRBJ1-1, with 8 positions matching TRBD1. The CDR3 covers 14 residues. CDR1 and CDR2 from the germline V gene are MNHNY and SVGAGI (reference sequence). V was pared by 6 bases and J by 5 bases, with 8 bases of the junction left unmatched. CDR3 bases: TGTGCCAGCAGGGCTACAGGGGGAAGGACTGAAGCTTTCTTT. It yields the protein CASRATGGRTEAFF.

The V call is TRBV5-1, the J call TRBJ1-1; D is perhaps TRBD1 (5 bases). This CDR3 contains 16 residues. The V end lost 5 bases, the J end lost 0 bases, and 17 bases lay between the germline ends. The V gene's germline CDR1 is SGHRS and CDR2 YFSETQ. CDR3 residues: CASSAAQVTMNTEAFF. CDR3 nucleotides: TGCGCCAGCAGTGCGGCACAGGTTACCATGAACACTGAAGCTTTCTTT.

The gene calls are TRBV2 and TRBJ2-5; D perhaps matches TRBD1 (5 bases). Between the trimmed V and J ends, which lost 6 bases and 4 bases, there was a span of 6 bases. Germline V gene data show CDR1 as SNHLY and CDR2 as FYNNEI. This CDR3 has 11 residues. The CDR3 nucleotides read TGTGCCAGCAGCAGGGTAGAGACCCAGTACTTC. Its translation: CASSRVETQYF.

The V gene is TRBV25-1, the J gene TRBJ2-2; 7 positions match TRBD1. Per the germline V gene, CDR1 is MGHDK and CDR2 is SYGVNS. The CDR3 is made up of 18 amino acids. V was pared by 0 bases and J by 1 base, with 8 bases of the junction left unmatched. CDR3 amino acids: CASSEYRGQTKNTGELFF. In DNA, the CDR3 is TGTGCCAGCAGTGAATACCGGGGACAGACAAAGAACACCGGGGAGCTGTTTTTT.

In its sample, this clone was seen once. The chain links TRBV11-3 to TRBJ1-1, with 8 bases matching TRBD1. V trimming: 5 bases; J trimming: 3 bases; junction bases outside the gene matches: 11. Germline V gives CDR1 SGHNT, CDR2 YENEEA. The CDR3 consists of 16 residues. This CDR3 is CASSLQTGAGDTEAFF. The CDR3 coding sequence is TGTGCCAGCAGCCTCCAGACAGGGGCGGGGGACACTGAAGCTTTCTTT.

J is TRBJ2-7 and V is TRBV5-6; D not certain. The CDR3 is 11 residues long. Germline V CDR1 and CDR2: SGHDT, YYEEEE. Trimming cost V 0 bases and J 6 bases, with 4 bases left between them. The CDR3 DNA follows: TGTGCCAGCAGCTTGGGTATCGAGCAGTACTTC. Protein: CASSLGIEQYF.

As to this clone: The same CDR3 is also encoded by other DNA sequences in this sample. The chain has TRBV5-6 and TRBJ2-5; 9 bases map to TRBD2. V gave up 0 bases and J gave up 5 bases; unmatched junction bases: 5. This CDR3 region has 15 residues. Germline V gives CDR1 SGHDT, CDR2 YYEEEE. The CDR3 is CASSLEGLAGETQYF. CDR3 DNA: TGTGCCAGCAGCTTGGAGGGGCTAGCGGGGGAGACCCAGTACTTC. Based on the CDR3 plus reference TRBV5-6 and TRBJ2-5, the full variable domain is DAGVTQSPTHLIKTRGQQVTLRCSPKSGHDTVSWYQQALGQGPQFIFQYYEEEERQRGNFPDRFSGHQFPNYSSELNVNALLLGDSALYLCASSLEGLAGETQYFGPGTRLLVL.

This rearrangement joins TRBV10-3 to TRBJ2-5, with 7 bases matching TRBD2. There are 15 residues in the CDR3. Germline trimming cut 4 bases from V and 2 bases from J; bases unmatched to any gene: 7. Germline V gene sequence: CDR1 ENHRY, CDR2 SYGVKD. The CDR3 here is CAISGSVGGQETQYF. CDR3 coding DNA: TGTGCCATCAGTGGGAGTGTGGGGGGGCAAGAGACCCAGTACTTC.

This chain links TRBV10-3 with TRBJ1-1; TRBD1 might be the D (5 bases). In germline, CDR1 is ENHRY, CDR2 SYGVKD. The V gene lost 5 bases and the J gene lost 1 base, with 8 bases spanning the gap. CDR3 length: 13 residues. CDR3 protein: CAISYTGNTEAFF. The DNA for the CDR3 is TGTGCCATCAGTTACACAGGGAACACTGAAGCTTTCTTT.

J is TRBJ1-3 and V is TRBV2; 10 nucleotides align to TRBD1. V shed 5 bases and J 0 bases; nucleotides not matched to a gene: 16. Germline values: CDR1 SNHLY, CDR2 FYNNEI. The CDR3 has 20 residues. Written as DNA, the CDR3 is TGTGCCAGCAGTATCTCCCCTCCAAGGACAGGGGGACGCTCTGGAAACACCATATATTTT. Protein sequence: CASSISPPRTGGRSGNTIYF.

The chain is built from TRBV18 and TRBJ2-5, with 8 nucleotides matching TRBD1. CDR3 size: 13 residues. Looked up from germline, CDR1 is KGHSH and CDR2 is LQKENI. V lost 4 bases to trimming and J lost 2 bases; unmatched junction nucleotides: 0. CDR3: CASSRDRQETQYF. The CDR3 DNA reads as TGTGCCAGCTCACGGGACAGGCAAGAGACCCAGTACTTC.

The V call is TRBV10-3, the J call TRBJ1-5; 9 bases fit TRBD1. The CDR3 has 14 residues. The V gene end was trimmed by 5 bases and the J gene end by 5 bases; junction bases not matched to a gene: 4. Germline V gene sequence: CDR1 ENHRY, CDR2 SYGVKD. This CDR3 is CAISPTGGDQPQHF. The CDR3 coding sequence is TGTGCCATCAGTCCGACAGGGGGGGATCAGCCCCAGCATTTT.

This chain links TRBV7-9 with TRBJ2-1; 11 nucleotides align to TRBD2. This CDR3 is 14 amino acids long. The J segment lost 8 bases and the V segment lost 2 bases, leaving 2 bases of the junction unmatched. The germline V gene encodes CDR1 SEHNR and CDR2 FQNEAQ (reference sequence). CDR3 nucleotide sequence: TGTGCCAGCAGCTTAACTAGCGGGGGCTATGAGCAGTTCTTC. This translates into CASSLTSGGYEQFF.

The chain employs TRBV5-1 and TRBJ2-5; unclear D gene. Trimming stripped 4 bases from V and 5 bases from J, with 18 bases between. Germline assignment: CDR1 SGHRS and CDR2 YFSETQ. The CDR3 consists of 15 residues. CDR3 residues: CASSQPADPAETQYF. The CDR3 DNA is TGCGCCAGCAGCCAACCAGCAGATCCAGCGGAGACCCAGTACTTC.

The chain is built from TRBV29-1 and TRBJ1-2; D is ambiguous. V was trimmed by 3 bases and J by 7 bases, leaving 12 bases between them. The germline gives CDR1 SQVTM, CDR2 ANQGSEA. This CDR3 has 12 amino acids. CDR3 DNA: TGCAGCGTTGAGGGCACCCGGGGTGGCTACACCTTC. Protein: CSVEGTRGGYTF.

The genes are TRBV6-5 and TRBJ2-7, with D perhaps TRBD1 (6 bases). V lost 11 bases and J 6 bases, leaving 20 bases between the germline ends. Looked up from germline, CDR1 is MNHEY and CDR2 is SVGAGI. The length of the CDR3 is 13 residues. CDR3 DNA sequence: TGTGCCTCCCAGCCCCGACAGGCCTCCGAGCAGTACTTC. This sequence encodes CASQPRQASEQYF.

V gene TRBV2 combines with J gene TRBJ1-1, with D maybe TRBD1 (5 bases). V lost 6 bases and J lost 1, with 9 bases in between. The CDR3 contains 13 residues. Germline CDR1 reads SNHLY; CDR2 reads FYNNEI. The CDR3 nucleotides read TGTGCCAGCAGACGAAGGGGGAACACTGAAGCTTTCTTT. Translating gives CASRRRGNTEAFF.

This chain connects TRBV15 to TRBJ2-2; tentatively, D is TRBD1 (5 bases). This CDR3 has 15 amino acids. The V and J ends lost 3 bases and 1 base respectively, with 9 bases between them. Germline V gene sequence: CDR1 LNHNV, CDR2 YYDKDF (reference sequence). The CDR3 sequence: CATSSFGQNTGELFF. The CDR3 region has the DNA TGTGCCACCAGCAGCTTCGGACAGAACACCGGGGAGCTGTTTTTT.

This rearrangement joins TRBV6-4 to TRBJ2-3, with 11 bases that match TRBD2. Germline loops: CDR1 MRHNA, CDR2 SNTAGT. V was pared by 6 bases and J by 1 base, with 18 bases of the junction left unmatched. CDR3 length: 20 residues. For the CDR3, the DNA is TGTGCCAGCAGCCTCCAAAAATTTAGCGGGGGGGCCGCGGGCACAGATACGCAGTATTTT. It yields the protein CASSLQKFSGGAAGTDTQYF.